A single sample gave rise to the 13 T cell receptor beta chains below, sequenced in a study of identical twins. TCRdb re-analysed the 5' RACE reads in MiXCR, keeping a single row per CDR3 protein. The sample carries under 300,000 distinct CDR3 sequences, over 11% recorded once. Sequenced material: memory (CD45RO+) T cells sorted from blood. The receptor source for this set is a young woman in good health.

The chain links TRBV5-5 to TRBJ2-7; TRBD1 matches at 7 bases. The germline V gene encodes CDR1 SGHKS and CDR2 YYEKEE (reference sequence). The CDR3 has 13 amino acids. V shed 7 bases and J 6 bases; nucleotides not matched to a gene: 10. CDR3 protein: CASGTDILREQYF. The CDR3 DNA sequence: TGTGCCAGCGGGACAGACATACTACGCGAGCAGTACTTC.

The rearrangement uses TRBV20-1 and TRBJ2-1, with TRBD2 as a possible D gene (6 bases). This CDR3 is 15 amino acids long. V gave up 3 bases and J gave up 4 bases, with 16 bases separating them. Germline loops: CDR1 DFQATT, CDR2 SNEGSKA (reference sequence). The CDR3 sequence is CSASRGAGDYNEQFF. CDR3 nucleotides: TGCAGTGCTAGTCGGGGAGCGGGCGATTACAATGAGCAGTTCTTC.

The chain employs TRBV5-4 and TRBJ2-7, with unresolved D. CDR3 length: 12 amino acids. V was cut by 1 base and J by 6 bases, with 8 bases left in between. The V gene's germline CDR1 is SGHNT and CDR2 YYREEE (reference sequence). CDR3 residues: CASSLLGVEQYF. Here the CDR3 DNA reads TGTGCCAGCAGCTTGTTGGGCGTCGAGCAGTACTTC.

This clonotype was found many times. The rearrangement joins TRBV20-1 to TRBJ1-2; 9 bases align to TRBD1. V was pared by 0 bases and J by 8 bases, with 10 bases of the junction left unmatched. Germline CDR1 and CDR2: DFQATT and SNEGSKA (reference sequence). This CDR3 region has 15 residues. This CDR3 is CSARENYRGREGYTF. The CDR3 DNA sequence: TGCAGTGCTAGAGAAAATTACAGGGGGCGCGAAGGCTACACCTTC.

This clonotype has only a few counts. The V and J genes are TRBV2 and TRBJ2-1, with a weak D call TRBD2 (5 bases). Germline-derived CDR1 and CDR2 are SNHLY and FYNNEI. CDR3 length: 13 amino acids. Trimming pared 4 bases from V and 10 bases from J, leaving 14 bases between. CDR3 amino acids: CASSADLAAEQFF. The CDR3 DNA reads TGTGCCAGCAGTGCGGACCTAGCTGCGGAGCAGTTCTTC.

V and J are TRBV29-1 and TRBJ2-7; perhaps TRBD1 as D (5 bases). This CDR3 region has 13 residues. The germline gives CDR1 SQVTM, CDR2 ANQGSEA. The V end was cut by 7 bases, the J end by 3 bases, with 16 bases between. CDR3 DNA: TGCAGCGCCACCCAGGGAACGGGCTACGAGCAGTACTTC. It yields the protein CSATQGTGYEQYF.

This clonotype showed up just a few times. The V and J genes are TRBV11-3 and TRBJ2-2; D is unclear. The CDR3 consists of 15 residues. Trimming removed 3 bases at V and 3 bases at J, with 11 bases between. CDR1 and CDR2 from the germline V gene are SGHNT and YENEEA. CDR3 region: CASSFGRADTGELFF. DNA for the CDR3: TGTGCCAGCAGCTTTGGTAGGGCGGACACCGGGGAGCTGTTTTTT.

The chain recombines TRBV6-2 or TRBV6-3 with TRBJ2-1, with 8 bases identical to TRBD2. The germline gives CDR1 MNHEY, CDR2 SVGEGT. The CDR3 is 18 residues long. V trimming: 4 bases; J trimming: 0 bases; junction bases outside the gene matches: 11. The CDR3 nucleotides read TGTGCCAGCAGTTTTACAACTAGCGGAGCTGACTCCTACAATGAGCAGTTCTTC. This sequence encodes CASSFTTSGADSYNEQFF.

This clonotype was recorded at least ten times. The CDR3 bases are TGCGCCAGCAGCCCAAGTGCCGGGACACTTCAAGAGACCCAGTACTTC. Encoded protein: CASSPSAGTLQETQYF. This chain connects TRBV4-3 to TRBJ2-5, with D maybe TRBD1 (6 bases). Germline V gives CDR1 LGHNA, CDR2 YSLEER. This CDR3 is 16 amino acids long. V was pared by 4 bases and J by 2 bases, with 17 bases between.

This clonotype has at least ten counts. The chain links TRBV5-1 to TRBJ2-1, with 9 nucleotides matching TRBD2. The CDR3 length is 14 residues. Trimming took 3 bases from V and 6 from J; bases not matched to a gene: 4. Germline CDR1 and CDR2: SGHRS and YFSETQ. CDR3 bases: TGCGCCAGCAGCTCAGCGGGGGGTGGCAATGAGCAGTTCTTC. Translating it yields CASSSAGGGNEQFF.

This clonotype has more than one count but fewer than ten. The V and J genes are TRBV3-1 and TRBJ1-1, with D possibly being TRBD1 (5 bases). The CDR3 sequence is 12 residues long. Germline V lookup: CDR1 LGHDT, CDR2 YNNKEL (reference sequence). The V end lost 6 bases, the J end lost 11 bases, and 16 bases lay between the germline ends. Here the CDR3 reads CASRSSGKDAFF. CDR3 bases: TGTGCCAGCAGGTCGTCAGGGAAAGATGCTTTCTTT.

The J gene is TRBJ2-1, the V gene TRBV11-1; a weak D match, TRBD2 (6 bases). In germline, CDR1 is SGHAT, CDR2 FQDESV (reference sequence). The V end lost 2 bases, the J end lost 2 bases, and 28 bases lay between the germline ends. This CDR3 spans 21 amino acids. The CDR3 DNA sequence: TGTGCCAGCAGCTTATCTCGTAGTCCGGGACTTTCGGGTGAGACCTACAATGAGCAGTTCTTC. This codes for CASSLSRSPGLSGETYNEQFF.

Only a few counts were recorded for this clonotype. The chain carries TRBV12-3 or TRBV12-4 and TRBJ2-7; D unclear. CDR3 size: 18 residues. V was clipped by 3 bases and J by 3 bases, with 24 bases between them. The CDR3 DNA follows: TGTGCCAGCAGTTTCGGCAAACTACCTTTCTCTTCCCACTACGAGCAGTACTTC. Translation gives CASSFGKLPFSSHYEQYF.